The text below deals with one T cell receptor beta chain. This clonotype has a handful of counts. Its antigen has not been determined. Within one base of it there is no much larger clone, and no base qualities were kept. The CDR3 starts with the cysteine, ends with the phenylalanine, and has 14 residues. Only the CDR3 part of the read is kept: 42 bases, read in frame from the first base. At the junction V is shortened by 5 bases and J by 1 base, with 10 bases in between. For CDR1 and CDR2, the germline V gene lists MDHEN and SYDVKM. This sample was included in a study of immune characterization of retroperitoneal liposarcoma (dated by TCRdb to the late 2010s). The library was made by PCR. The reads were generated on a NextSeq 500. TCRdb passed the public sequencing reads through fastp at Q25 and MiXCR, retaining productive beta sequences. Every distinct CDR3 protein forms one entry, paired with its most common genes and DNA. The sample data list 6,000 to 7,000 distinct CDR3 sequences, and over 25% of these were observed just once. The ten largest clones add up to 40% to 50% of the sample.

The TCR sequence derives from a male donor with retroperitoneal liposarcoma. The chain was built from TRBV28 and TRBJ2-3; TRBD1 could be the D gene, as 5 bases match. The sequencing input was blood. The nucleotide sequence is given as TGTGCCAGCAGTGACCAGGGTGGCACAGATACGCAGTATTTT. Its protein product is CASSDQGGTDTQYF.